Listed below are T cell receptor beta chains from one sample, sequenced in a study of cytomegalovirus exposure and HLA in healthy donors. Repertoires were generated with immunoSEQ multiplex PCR, while TCRdb's copy carries only in-frame clones and drops some. The sample is made up of about 160,000 clones, and the top ten hold 1.3% of it. The sample consisted of PBMCs. These receptors came from a woman aged 55 to 70 in good health and CMV-seronegative. Both conserved end residues are part of each CDR3.

len,j_gene,v_gene,CDR3aa
15,TRBJ2-2,TRBV9,CASSVGGTNTGELFF
13,TRBJ1-1,TRBV7-7,CASSLNEGTEAFF
16,TRBJ2-3,TRBV4-2,CASSQGTGLDTDTQYF
14,TRBJ2-7,TRBV7-6,CASSLTWEGYEQYF
18,TRBJ2-6,TRBV11-2,CASSLVAGQGTGANVLTF
17,TRBJ2-3,TRBV5-6,CASSLLGLAGFTDTQYF
13,TRBJ2-5,TRBV9,CASSVAGQETQYF
15,TRBJ2-7,TRBV18,CASSPPGGQLYEQYF
13,TRBJ1-1,TRBV9,CASSVDTGTEAFF
15,TRBJ2-5,TRBV29-1,CSVEDWTGLQETQYF
14,-,TRBV7-8,CASSFGQGAGEQYF
14,TRBJ2-1,TRBV30,CAWIAGTTYNEQFF
12,TRBJ2-5,TRBV29-1,CSEGFGEETQYF
16,TRBJ2-1,TRBV19,CASTSTTDSSYNEQFF
14,TRBJ2-1,TRBV6-5,CASSQGFSYNEQFF
16,TRBJ1-2,TRBV4-1,CASSHGSRDTDYGYTF
11,TRBJ2-7,TRBV7-9,CASSHGYEQYF
14,TRBJ1-1,TRBV7-2,CASSPRTGNTEAFF
16,TRBJ2-1,TRBV27,CASSFSLSGGYNEQFF
17,TRBJ2-5,TRBV19,CASSPRGLAGDQETQYF
13,TRBJ1-1,TRBV9,CASSPRDSELAFF
13,TRBJ2-3,TRBV7-8,CASSQDSLDTQYF
13,TRBJ1-2,TRBV10-3,CAISGDRQYGYTF
14,TRBJ2-7,TRBV6-5,CASSSGSGRGEQYF
12,TRBJ2-3,TRBV4-1,CASSRALDTQYF